The 15 T cell receptor beta chains below were found in one sample sequenced in a study of shared clonotypes between healthy human individuals. Here immunoSEQ multiplex PCR was the method, and the copy in TCRdb shows in-frame clones only, minus some. The sample yields just over 2,000,000 clones, over 85% seen once. Sequencing was performed on naive CD4+ T cells sorted from blood. Indicated subset: CD45RA+ positively selected. The receptors shown here come from a man younger than 35 in good health.

This chain joins TRBV6-1 and TRBJ2-4; 7 bases are shared with TRBD2. CDR1 is MNHNS, CDR2 SASEGT, per germline. The CDR3 runs 15 residues. Losses at the gene ends were 10 bases for V and 1 base for J; bases not matched to a gene: 10. DNA for the CDR3: TGTGCCACAGACGGCGGGAGACTTGCCAAAAACATTCAGTACTTC. This translates into CATDGGRLAKNIQYF.

This clone turned up a few times. The sample carries other DNA sequences with the same CDR3. The rearrangement uses TRBV5-4 and TRBJ2-7, with D tentatively TRBD1 (5 bases). The germline gives CDR1 SGHNT, CDR2 YYREEE (reference sequence). Trimming shortened V by 2 bases and J by 2 bases, and 11 bases separated the two germline ends. This CDR3 contains 14 residues. The CDR3 coding sequence is TGTGCCAGCAGCTTAGCCCAGGGTCCCTACGAGCAGTACTTC. The encoded protein is CASSLAQGPYEQYF.

This clone was recorded at least ten times. V is TRBV4-1 and J is TRBJ1-1; maybe TRBD1 (5 bases). Germline CDR1 reads MGHRA; CDR2 reads YSYEKL. The CDR3 contains 13 residues. Trimming stripped 0 bases from V and 5 bases from J, with 7 bases between. The CDR3 reads CASSQEGGTEAFF. CDR3 DNA: TGCGCCAGCAGCCAAGAGGGGGGGACTGAAGCTTTCTTT.

The chain employs TRBV27 and TRBJ2-7, with D possibly being TRBD1 (5 bases). Germline assignment: CDR1 MNHEY and CDR2 SMNVEV (reference sequence). This CDR3 has 14 residues. V lost 2 bases, J lost 2 bases, and 10 bases lay in between. CDR3 in DNA: TGTGCCAGCAGTTTAAAGGGGTTTACCTACGAGCAGTACTTC. Translating it yields CASSLKGFTYEQYF.

The chain links TRBV19 to TRBJ1-5, with D possibly TRBD1 on 6 matching bases. Germline V gene data show CDR1 as LNHDA and CDR2 as SQIVND (reference sequence). V lost 4 bases to trimming and J lost 6 bases, with 13 bases between them. The length of the CDR3 is 14 residues. CDR3 in DNA: TGTGCCAGTAGTAGGGGGCCGGGACCTCAGCCCCAGCATTTT. This encodes CASSRGPGPQPQHF. Together with reference TRBV19 and TRBJ1-5, the CDR3 gives the full variable domain: DGGITQSPKYLFRKEGQNVTLSCEQNLNHDAMYWYRQDPGQGLRLIYYSQIVNDFQKGDIAEGYSVSREKKESFPLTVTSAQKNPTAFYLCASSRGPGPQPQHFGDGTRLSIL.

J is TRBJ1-5 and V is TRBV6-5; D is possibly TRBD1 (5 bases). Germline loops: CDR1 MNHEY, CDR2 SVGAGI. The CDR3 has 14 residues. Trimming took off 5 bases at V and 4 bases at J, with 12 bases between the two ends. The CDR3 nucleotides read TGTGCCAGCAGTGCATGGGGCCGAAATCAGCCCCAGCATTTT. This encodes CASSAWGRNQPQHF.

The V call is TRBV6-6, the J call TRBJ2-7; D is possibly TRBD1 (6 bases). The CDR3 length is 13 residues. Per germline, CDR1 MNHNY and CDR2 SVGAGI (reference sequence). The V gene lost 9 bases and the J gene lost 1 base, with 13 bases spanning the gap. CDR3 region: CARMTGPSYEQYF. CDR3 in DNA: TGTGCCAGAATGACAGGCCCTTCCTACGAGCAGTACTTC.

The rearrangement links TRBV6-4 to TRBJ2-4; 16 nucleotides agree with TRBD2. The V gene end was trimmed by 10 bases and the J gene end by 0 bases; junction bases not matched to a gene: 6. The CDR3 is 17 residues long. Per germline, CDR1 MRHNA and CDR2 SNTAGT. The CDR3 here is CATPGLAGGLAKNIQYF. CDR3 DNA: TGTGCCACTCCGGGACTAGCGGGAGGGCTAGCCAAAAACATTCAGTACTTC.

V and J are TRBV5-1 and TRBJ2-3; 7 bases match TRBD1. J was trimmed by 0 bases and V by 7 bases; bases with no gene match: 5. Per germline, CDR1 SGHRS and CDR2 YFSETQ. The CDR3 contains 14 residues. Written as DNA, the CDR3 is TGCGCCAGCTCGGGACAGATAAGCACAGATACGCAGTATTTT. Its translation is CASSGQISTDTQYF.

With regard to this clone: Additional DNA sequences in this sample encode the identical CDR3. The genes are TRBV4-3 and TRBJ1-2, with D possibly TRBD1 on 6 matching bases. Trimming pared 4 bases from V and 2 bases from J, leaving 11 bases between. The CDR3 length is 14 residues. Germline loops: CDR1 LGHNA, CDR2 YSLEER. CDR3 loop: CASSPGQGNYGYTF. The CDR3 bases are TGCGCCAGCAGCCCGGGCCAGGGGAACTATGGCTACACCTTC.

This clone has a single count. The same CDR3 arises from other DNA sequences in this sample as well. V gene TRBV28 combines with J gene TRBJ2-3; D is undetermined. Germline assignment: CDR1 MDHEN and CDR2 SYDVKM. This CDR3 contains 11 residues. V was pared by 4 bases and J by 6 bases, with 5 bases between. CDR3 nucleotides: TGTGCCAGCAGTTCTCCCGATACGCAGTATTTT. Protein: CASSSPDTQYF.

This clone has a single count. This chain uses TRBV1 with TRBJ2-6. TRBV1 is tagged as a pseudogene. The CDR3 runs to 14 residues. The CDR3 region is CTSSRGSGANVLTF. The CDR3 coding sequence is TGCACCAGCAGCCGGGGCTCTGGGGCCAACGTCCTGACTTTC.

The chain employs TRBV14 and TRBJ2-1; 12 bases are a match to TRBD2. The CDR3 covers 16 residues. V lost 4 bases, J lost 7 bases, and 8 bases stayed unmatched. Germline-derived CDR1 and CDR2 are SGHDN and FVKESK. DNA for the CDR3: TGTGCCAGCAGCCCTAGCGGGAGGGCCGGTTTAAATGAGCAGTTCTTC. Translating it yields CASSPSGRAGLNEQFF. Full variable domain (missing parts from reference TRBV14 and TRBJ2-1): EAGVTQFPSHSVIEKGQTVTLRCDPISGHDNLYWYRRVMGKEIKFLLHFVKESKQDESGMPNNRFLAERTGGTYSTLKVQPAELEDSGVYFCASSPSGRAGLNEQFFGPGTRLTVL.

V and J are TRBV5-4 and TRBJ2-1, with 10 bases that match TRBD1. Trimming cost V 5 bases and J 4 bases; bases outside gene matches: 12. CDR1 and CDR2 (germline): SGHNT, YYREEE (reference sequence). CDR3 size: 17 residues. The CDR3 spells CASSRGQGSTLYNEQFF. DNA for the CDR3: TGTGCCAGCAGTCGGGGACAGGGGAGCACGTTATACAATGAGCAGTTCTTC.

The J gene is TRBJ1-1, the V gene TRBV7-6; D gene ambiguous. Germline lookup yields CDR1 SGHVS and CDR2 FNYEAQ. The CDR3 sequence is 13 residues long. Trimming left V 5 bases short and J 0 bases short, with 7 bases between. The CDR3 coding sequence is TGTGCCAGCAGCCTGACGATGAACACTGAAGCTTTCTTT. This codes for CASSLTMNTEAFF.